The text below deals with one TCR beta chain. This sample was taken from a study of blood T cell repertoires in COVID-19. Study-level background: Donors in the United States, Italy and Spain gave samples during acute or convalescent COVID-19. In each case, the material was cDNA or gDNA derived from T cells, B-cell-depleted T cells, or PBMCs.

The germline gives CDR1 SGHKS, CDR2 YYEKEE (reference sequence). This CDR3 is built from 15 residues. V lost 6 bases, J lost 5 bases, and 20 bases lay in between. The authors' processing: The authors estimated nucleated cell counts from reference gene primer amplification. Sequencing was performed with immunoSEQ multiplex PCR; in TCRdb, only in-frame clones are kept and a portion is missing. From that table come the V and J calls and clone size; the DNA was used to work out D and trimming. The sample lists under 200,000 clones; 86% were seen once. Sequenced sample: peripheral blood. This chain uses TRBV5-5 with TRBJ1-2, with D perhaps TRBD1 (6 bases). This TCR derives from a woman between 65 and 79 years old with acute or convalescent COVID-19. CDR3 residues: CASNEWGGAAYGYTF. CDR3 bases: TGTGCCAGCAACGAATGGGGGGGCGCAGCATATGGCTACACCTTC.